One T cell receptor (beta chain) is described in this entry. This clonotype was observed a few times. Its antigen remains unidentified. No base-level quality is on record; no much larger clone is a single base apart. A patient counted as having stable Graves' hyperthyroidism if no progression to ophthalmopathy occurred over 18 months of follow-up. Hyperthyroidism patients were newly diagnosed, had a disease duration of under 2 months, and were aged 18 to 65 years. Exclusion was applied to patients with uncontrolled infections, other autoimmune diseases, pregnancy or lactation. Clinical symptoms, serum thyroxine and TRAb, thyroid ultrasound, and orbital computed tomography formed the basis for the diagnoses. Ficoll-Paque density gradient centrifugation was used to isolate PBMCs from approximately 10 ml of fresh peripheral blood. Total RNA was extracted using Trizol reagent, and RNA quality was assessed on an Agilent 2100 Bioanalyzer.

Reading from cysteine to phenylalanine, the CDR3 counts 14 amino acids. Only CDR3 DNA is held: 42 bases, read in frame from base 1. From the germline V gene, CDR1 is MNHEY and CDR2 is SVGAGI. Trimming removed 7 bases from V and 4 bases from J, leaving 16 bases between the germline ends. This sample stems from a study of T cells in Graves' hyperthyroidism and ophthalmopathy (dated by TCRdb to the late 2010s). Looking at the study overall: Peripheral blood was collected at initial diagnosis, before any treatment. Prospective prediction of ophthalmopathy was tested in an independent validation cohort consisting of some 19 hyperthyroidism patients and 17 patients who later progressed to ophthalmopathy. Following sampling, methimazole starting at 30 mg daily was given to hyperthyroidism patients, and high-dose intravenous methylprednisolone was given to ophthalmopathy patients. TCR Vbeta CDR3 sequencing of 130 to 150 peripheral blood samples (43 ophthalmopathy, roughly 74 hyperthyroidism and roughly 17 progressor patients) is reported in the paper. To identify distinguishing TCR V-J signatures, a discovery cohort of 95 to 100 patients was used, comprising 43 with Graves' ophthalmopathy and under 60 with stable Graves' hyperthyroidism. The 95 to 100 discovery patients were randomly divided into training and test sets at a 7:3 ratio. Thyroid tissue and blood T-cell repertoires from roughly 6 Graves' hyperthyroidism patients were also compared in the study. Beyond this particular receptor, the publication reports: Most expanded thyroid clonotypes (frequency above 0.001) were also detected in blood, a finding suggesting that blood repertoires may reflect thyroid immune responses. During validation, the model predicted progression to ophthalmopathy a median of roughly 7.1 months ahead of onset, with almost 71% sensitivity and around 73% specificity. Sample size was not statistically predetermined, and investigators were not blinded to group allocation. A 13 V-J signature model separated ophthalmopathy from stable hyperthyroidism, with roughly 88% sensitivity and 81% to 83% specificity in cross-validation and 80%/75% in testing.

The TCR beta CDR3 regions were amplified from RNA transcripts. The TCR CDR3 was subjected to a first round of RT-PCR using the HTBI primer set and the Qiagen OneStep RT-PCR kit. Libraries were constructed in a second round of multiplex PCR, after which size selection and purification were carried out. Sequencing of the libraries was done on an Illumina HiSeq2000 using paired-end 100 bp reads. In the original analysis: SOAPnuke was used to process the raw data, with reads discarded if the reads contained adapters or uncalled bases, had a mean Phred below 15, or lacked an exact constant-primer or identifier match. High-quality paired reads were merged with COPE v1.2.5, and unique nucleotide sequences were defined as clonotypes. Clonotypes were aligned to IMGT TRBV, TRBD and TRBJ reference segments using MiTCR v1.1. The analysis was restricted to V-J combinations with a frequency above 0.0001, which together covered approximately 99% of the repertoires. A TCS score was defined as the ratio of F50 (clonal expansion) to E x V (chaos), with BLOSUM62-based TCRdist applied between CDR3 peptides within each V-J. Welch's t-statistics and random forest reduced several hundred V-J features to 13, which were used in a naive Bayes classifier (R e1071). Thyroid-blood repertoire similarity was quantified with the Morisita-Horn index. The public sequencing data were trimmed at Q25 with fastp and processed into clonotypes with MiXCR by TCRdb, which kept only in-frame beta chains. Under each unique CDR3 protein, matching rows form one entry showing the most common genes and DNA. What appears here as the V and J calls and clone size reflects TCRdb's work, not the paper's. Recorded for this sample are hundreds of thousands of distinct CDR3 sequences; around 40% of them occurred a single time. The ten largest make up around 32% of the sample.

The origin of this receptor is a middle-aged woman with Graves' hyperthyroidism. The chain employs TRBV6-5 and TRBJ1-2; the D segment cannot be called with confidence. The sequencing sample was made of blood. The sequenced DNA is TGTGCCAGCACTAGAGACGGCAGGTTCTATGGCTACACCTTC. It specifies CASTRDGRFYGYTF.